The 3 T cell receptor beta chains below were found in one sample sequenced in a study of CD8+ T cells in alopecia areata. Extracted RNA was reverse transcribed, and the resulting cDNA served as sequencing template. The protocol was immunoSEQ multiplex PCR, while the TCRdb copy is restricted to in-frame clones and leaves out a portion. Among approximately 150,000 clones, around 51% were seen once, and the ten largest hold approximately 0.99%. The sample consisted of CD4+ T cells sorted from blood, taken at week 0. The receptors here all came from a human donor with alopecia areata.

This clone was detected only a few times. The chain joins TRBV27 to TRBJ2-3; 12 nucleotides line up with TRBD2. Germline trimming cut 6 bases from V and 6 bases from J; bases unmatched to any gene: 10. This CDR3 is 16 amino acids long. Germline-derived CDR1 and CDR2 are MNHEY and SMNVEV (reference sequence). CDR3 sequence: CASRLLAGGPGDTQYF. CDR3 coding DNA: TGTGCCAGCAGGCTTCTAGCGGGAGGGCCAGGGGATACGCAGTATTTT.

DNA for the CDR3: TGTGCCAGCAGCTTAAAGGGACAGGGGGCTTTCGAGCAGTACTTC. Encoded protein: CASSLKGQGAFEQYF. This chain links TRBV7-2 with TRBJ2-7; 12 bases align to TRBD1. The CDR3 is 15 amino acids. Germline loops: CDR1 SGHTA, CDR2 FQGNSA. With 2 bases clipped from V and 6 bases from J, the junction kept 5 bases outside the gene matches.

This clone was seen a few times. The chain employs TRBV5-1 and TRBJ2-5; D ambiguous. The J call may be faulty, since TRBJ2-7 better matches the DNA end. Germline V CDR1 and CDR2: SGHRS, YFSETQ. The CDR3 is 15 amino acids. CDR3 sequence reads: CASSLAVLPSYEQYF. CDR3 bases: TGCGCCAGCAGCTTGGCCGTACTACCCTCCTACGAGCAGTACTTC.